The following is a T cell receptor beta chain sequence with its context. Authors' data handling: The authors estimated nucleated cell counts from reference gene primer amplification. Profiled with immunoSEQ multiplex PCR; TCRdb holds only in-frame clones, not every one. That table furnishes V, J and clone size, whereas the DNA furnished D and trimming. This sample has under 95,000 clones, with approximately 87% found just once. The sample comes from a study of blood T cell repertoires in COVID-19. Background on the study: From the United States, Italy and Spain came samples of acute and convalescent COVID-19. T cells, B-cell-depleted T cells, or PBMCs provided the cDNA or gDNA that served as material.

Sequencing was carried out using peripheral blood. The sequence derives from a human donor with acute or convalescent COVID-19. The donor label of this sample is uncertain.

The CDR3 DNA is TGCAGCGTTACATCACTAGCGGGGGGCACAGATACGCAGTATTTT. This translates into CSVTSLAGGTDTQYF. The chain links TRBV29-1 to TRBJ2-3; TRBD2 aligns across 11 bases. CDR3 length: 15 amino acids. The trim removed 5 bases at V and 1 base at J, leaving 5 bases unmatched. Germline V gives CDR1 SQVTM, CDR2 ANQGSEA.